This passage covers 10 T cell receptor beta chains from one sample sequenced in a study of OX40 agonist ivuxolimab in advanced cancers. Clones were read by immunoSEQ multiplex PCR, and TCRdb kept only the in-frame ones, dropping some. This sample yields 45,000 to 55,000 clones, of which 84% are seen a single time; around 1.6% belongs to the top ten. The sequenced sample was CD4+ or CD8+ T cells sorted from blood, obtained in a trial of the OX40 agonist ivuxolimab. Receptor source: an adult with an advanced solid tumor such as melanoma, head and neck, liver or kidney cancer.

The chain couples TRBV28 to TRBJ2-1, with no clear D. The germline V gene encodes CDR1 MDHEN and CDR2 SYDVKM. The CDR3 length is 12 residues. Deletions cut 3 bases from V and 9 bases from J, with 9 bases between. The CDR3 protein is CASSLRTGEQFF. CDR3 nucleotide sequence: TGTGCCAGCAGTTTGAGAACCGGTGAGCAGTTCTTC.

The chain carries TRBV19 and TRBJ1-2; 8 nucleotides line up with TRBD1. Germline lookup yields CDR1 LNHDA and CDR2 SQIVND (reference sequence). The CDR3 extends over 14 amino acids. After removal of 6 bases from V and 2 bases from J, the junction contained 5 bases not matched to a gene. The CDR3 here is CASREDRANYGYTF. CDR3 in DNA: TGTGCCAGTAGGGAGGACAGGGCAAACTATGGCTACACCTTC.

The V and J genes are TRBV7-8 and TRBJ1-1; D unresolved. The length of the CDR3 is 15 residues. Looked up from germline, CDR1 is SGHVS and CDR2 is FQNEAQ. Between the trimmed V and J ends, which lost 1 base and 4 bases, there was a span of 13 bases. CDR3 nucleotide sequence: TGTGCCAGCAGCTTAGTCCTGGGAAGAGGCACTGAAGCTTTCTTT. Translated: CASSLVLGRGTEAFF.

V is TRBV7-9 and J is TRBJ2-1, with TRBD2 matching 11 bases. Germline CDR1 SEHNR, CDR2 FQNEAQ (reference sequence). The V segment lost 6 bases and the J segment 2 bases; nucleotides outside the gene matches: 15. The CDR3 is made up of 19 amino acids. The CDR3 loop reads CASRRLGLADANPYNEQFF. The CDR3 region has the DNA TGTGCCAGCAGGAGACTGGGACTAGCGGACGCTAACCCCTACAATGAGCAGTTCTTC.

With regard to this clone: Additional DNA sequences in this sample encode the identical CDR3. The CDR3 protein is CASSPDTGGWGNTIYF. The CDR3, as DNA: TGTGCCAGCAGCCCCGACACAGGGGGCTGGGGAAACACCATATATTTT. This rearrangement joins TRBV7-9 to TRBJ1-3; 9 bases match TRBD1. V dropped 5 bases and J dropped 4; count of bases not matched to a gene: 9. This CDR3 region has 16 residues. Per germline, CDR1 SEHNR and CDR2 FQNEAQ (reference sequence).

This chain uses TRBV19 with TRBJ1-3; D perhaps matches TRBD1 (6 bases). Germline loops: CDR1 LNHDA, CDR2 SQIVND (reference sequence). The ends were cut back, 8 bases at V and 0 bases at J, with 20 bases in the middle. The CDR3 is 17 residues long. CDR3 in amino acids: CASRRPGDTHSGNTIYF. CDR3 nucleotides: TGTGCCAGTCGGCGACCTGGGGACACTCACTCTGGAAACACCATATATTTT.

This chain uses TRBV29-1 with TRBJ2-1; TRBD1 matches 7 bases. The CDR3 runs 12 residues. J gave up 2 bases and V 7 bases, and 2 bases lay outside the gene matches. Germline lookup yields CDR1 SQVTM and CDR2 ANQGSEA. The DNA for the CDR3 is TGCAGCGGTGACAGGGCCTACAATGAGCAGTTCTTC. Residues: CSGDRAYNEQFF.

This chain uses TRBV5-1 with TRBJ2-2, with 10 bases that match TRBD2. Per the germline V gene, CDR1 is SGHRS and CDR2 is YFSETQ. CDR3 size: 18 residues. V gave up 1 base and J gave up 3 bases; unmatched junction bases: 9. The CDR3: CASSLRGFSGRDTGELFF. Here the CDR3 DNA reads TGCGCCAGCAGCTTGAGAGGGTTCAGCGGGAGGGACACCGGGGAGCTGTTTTTT.

The V gene is TRBV9, the J gene TRBJ2-5; 8 bases line up with TRBD2. CDR3 size: 15 residues. Per the germline V gene, CDR1 is SGDLS and CDR2 is YYNGEE. The V and J ends lost 0 bases and 5 bases, in that order; junction bases with no gene match: 6. CDR3 in amino acids: CASSVATSGGETQYF. CDR3 DNA sequence: TGTGCCAGCAGCGTAGCAACTAGCGGCGGCGAGACCCAGTACTTC. The entire variable domain, with the rest obtained from reference TRBV9 and TRBJ2-5, is as follows: DSGVTQTPKHLITATGQRVTLRCSPRSGDLSVYWYQQSLDQGLQFLIQYYNGEERAKGNILERFSAQQFPDLHSELNLSSLELGDSALYFCASSVATSGGETQYFGPGTRLLVL.

The rearrangement uses TRBV5-1 and TRBJ2-7; tentative D call: TRBD1 (6 bases). CDR3 size: 14 residues. Trimming took 4 bases from V and 2 from J, leaving 13 bases between them. Germline assignment: CDR1 SGHRS and CDR2 YFSETQ. The CDR3 DNA reads as TGCGCCAGCAGCCCGACAGGACAGACCTACGAGCAGTACTTC. Translated: CASSPTGQTYEQYF.